This TCR beta chain originates from a study of T cells after yellow fever vaccination. TCRdb fed the 5' RACE reads into MiXCR, producing one record per CDR3 protein. The data show more than 450,000 distinct CDR3 sequences, 21% seen once. Study-wide results and limits: Abundant clonotypes (contaminants from the bulk population) could be present in FACS-sorted repertoires.

In germline, CDR1 is MNHEY, CDR2 SVGAGI. Trimming took off 4 bases at V and 4 bases at J, with 10 bases between the two ends. The length of the CDR3 is 14 residues. This clonotype was counted between two and nine times. Its target is not known. The J gene is TRBJ2-2, the V gene TRBV6-5; D gene uncertain. This receptor was identified in a man aged 18 to 29 who received the YFV17D yellow fever vaccine. This specimen was PBMCs, taken approximately 22 days after the first yellow fever vaccination. The CDR3 nucleotides are TGTGCCAGCAGTTCCATTCCGGCCACCGGGGAGCTGTTTTTT. As protein: CASSSIPATGELFF.